This T cell receptor beta chain came from a study of a mutant IDH1 vaccine in newly diagnosed glioma. Worth noting for this clone: What it binds is not known.

Germline-derived CDR1 and CDR2 are MNHEY and SMNVEV (reference sequence). This CDR3 contains 14 residues. The V gene lost 3 bases and the J gene lost 2 bases, with 9 bases spanning the gap. Produced via immunoSEQ multiplex PCR; TCRdb's table is partial and in-frame only. The table has around 60,000 clones, roughly 80% seen once. Time point here: week 35, safety follow-up. Vaccinated patients received 300 ug of mutant IDH1 20-mer peptide per dose, with topical imiquimod. This specimen consisted of PBMCs, obtained from a glioma patient whose treatment included an IDH1 peptide vaccine. This sequence was found in a man aged 35 to 55 with glioma. The chain recombines TRBV27 with TRBJ2-3, with D perhaps TRBD2 (5 bases). In nucleotides, the CDR3 is TGTGCCAGCAGTTTTGAGCGGAACACAGATACGCAGTATTTT. It translates to CASSFERNTDTQYF.